Listed here are 3 T cell receptor beta chains from one sample, sequenced in a study of blood T cell repertoires in COVID-19. Clones were read by immunoSEQ multiplex PCR, and TCRdb kept only the in-frame ones, dropping some. The sample has roughly 250,000 clones; 83% are singletons. The sample taken for sequencing was peripheral blood. All receptors derive from a woman in her forties or fifties with acute or convalescent COVID-19.

This chain uses TRBV19 with TRBJ1-6; D is perhaps TRBD1 (6 bases). The germline V gene has CDR1 LNHDA and CDR2 SQIVND (reference sequence). This CDR3 region has 17 residues. V shed 6 bases and J shed 9 bases, with 24 bases lying between them. CDR3 coding DNA: TGTGCCAGTAGCACTACAGGGCTCGGAAATTGGAGTTCACCCCTCCACTTT. Encoded protein: CASSTTGLGNWSSPLHF.

The J gene is TRBJ2-1, the V gene TRBV19; 9 bases fit TRBD1. This CDR3 region has 18 residues. The junction had 12 bases not matched to a gene; V was cut back by 5 bases and J by 1 base. Germline values: CDR1 LNHDA, CDR2 SQIVND (reference sequence). CDR3 loop: CASSAGRQGVGSYNEQFF. Written as DNA, the CDR3 is TGTGCCAGTAGTGCGGGACGACAGGGGGTCGGGTCCTACAATGAGCAGTTCTTC.

This chain connects TRBV7-9 to TRBJ2-5, with TRBD1 matching 9 bases. The length of the CDR3 is 15 residues. Germline V gene lookup returns CDR1 SEHNR and CDR2 FQNEAQ (reference sequence). J was trimmed by 3 bases and V by 6 bases; bases with no gene match: 8. The CDR3 sequence: CASRWTGDGKETQYF. DNA for the CDR3: TGTGCCAGCAGGTGGACAGGGGACGGCAAAGAGACCCAGTACTTC.